This T cell receptor beta chain was recovered during a study of T-cell memory formation after mild COVID-19. Looking at the study overall: Clusters of TCRs were largely donor specific.

Study-level points and caveats: The authors left the SARS-CoV-2 specificity of second-wave clones peaking on day 37 unconfirmed. There were some responding clones in pre-infection memory, which suggested that cross-reactive memory had joined. Most CD4+ clones that shrank were in CM and EM, while CD8+ ones turned up in EMRA.

Germline CDR1 KGHSH, CDR2 LQKENI. This CDR3 has 16 residues. The V gene lost 3 bases and the J gene lost 4 bases, with 18 bases spanning the gap. TCRdb reprocessed the 5' RACE reads with MiXCR, giving one entry per CDR3 protein. The sample shows about 290,000 distinct CDR3 sequences, more than 15% of them seen only once. In this sample, this clonotype turned up a few times. The antigen is not known. The sequenced sample consisted of PBMCs or a T cell subset sorted from them (not recorded which). The chain joins TRBV18 to TRBJ2-5; D not certain. The source of this sequence is a man between 18 and 35 years old who had mild COVID-19 (a few samples of this study predate the infection). Cell type and time point are not known. CDR3 sequence reads: CASSPTLEVQRETQYF. CDR3 nucleotide sequence: TGTGCCAGCTCACCTACCTTAGAGGTCCAAAGAGAGACCCAGTACTTC.